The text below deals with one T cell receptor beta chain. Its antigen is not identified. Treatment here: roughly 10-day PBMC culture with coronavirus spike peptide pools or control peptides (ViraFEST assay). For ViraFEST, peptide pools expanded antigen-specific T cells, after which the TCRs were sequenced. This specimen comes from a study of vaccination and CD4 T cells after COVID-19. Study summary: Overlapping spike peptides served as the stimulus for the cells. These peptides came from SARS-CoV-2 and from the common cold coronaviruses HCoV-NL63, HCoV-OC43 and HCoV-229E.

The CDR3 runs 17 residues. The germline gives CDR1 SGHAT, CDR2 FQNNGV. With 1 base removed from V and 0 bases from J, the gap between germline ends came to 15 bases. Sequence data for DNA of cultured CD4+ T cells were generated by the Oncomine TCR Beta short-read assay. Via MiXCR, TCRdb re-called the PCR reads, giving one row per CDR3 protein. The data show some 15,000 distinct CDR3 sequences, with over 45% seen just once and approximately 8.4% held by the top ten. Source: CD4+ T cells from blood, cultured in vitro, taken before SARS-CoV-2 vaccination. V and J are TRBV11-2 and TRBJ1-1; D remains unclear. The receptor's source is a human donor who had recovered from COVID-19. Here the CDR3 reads CASSLGLGGRLNTEAFF. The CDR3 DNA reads TGTGCCAGCAGCTTAGGCCTAGGTGGCAGGCTGAACACTGAAGCTTTCTTT.